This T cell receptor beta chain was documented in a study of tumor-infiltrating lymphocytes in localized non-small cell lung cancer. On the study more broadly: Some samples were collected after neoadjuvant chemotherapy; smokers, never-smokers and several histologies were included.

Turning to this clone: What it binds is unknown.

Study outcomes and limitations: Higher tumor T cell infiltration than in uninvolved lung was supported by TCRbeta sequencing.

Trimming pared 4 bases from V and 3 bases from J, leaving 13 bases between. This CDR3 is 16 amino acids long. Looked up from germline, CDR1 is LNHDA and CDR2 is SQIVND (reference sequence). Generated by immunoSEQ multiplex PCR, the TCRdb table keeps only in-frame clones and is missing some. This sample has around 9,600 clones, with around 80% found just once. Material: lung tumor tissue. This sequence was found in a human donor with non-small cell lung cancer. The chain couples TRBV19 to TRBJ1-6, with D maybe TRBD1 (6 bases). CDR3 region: CASSTTGGYYNSPLHF. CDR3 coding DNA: TGTGCCAGTAGTACCACGGGGGGCTACTATAATTCACCCCTCCACTTT.